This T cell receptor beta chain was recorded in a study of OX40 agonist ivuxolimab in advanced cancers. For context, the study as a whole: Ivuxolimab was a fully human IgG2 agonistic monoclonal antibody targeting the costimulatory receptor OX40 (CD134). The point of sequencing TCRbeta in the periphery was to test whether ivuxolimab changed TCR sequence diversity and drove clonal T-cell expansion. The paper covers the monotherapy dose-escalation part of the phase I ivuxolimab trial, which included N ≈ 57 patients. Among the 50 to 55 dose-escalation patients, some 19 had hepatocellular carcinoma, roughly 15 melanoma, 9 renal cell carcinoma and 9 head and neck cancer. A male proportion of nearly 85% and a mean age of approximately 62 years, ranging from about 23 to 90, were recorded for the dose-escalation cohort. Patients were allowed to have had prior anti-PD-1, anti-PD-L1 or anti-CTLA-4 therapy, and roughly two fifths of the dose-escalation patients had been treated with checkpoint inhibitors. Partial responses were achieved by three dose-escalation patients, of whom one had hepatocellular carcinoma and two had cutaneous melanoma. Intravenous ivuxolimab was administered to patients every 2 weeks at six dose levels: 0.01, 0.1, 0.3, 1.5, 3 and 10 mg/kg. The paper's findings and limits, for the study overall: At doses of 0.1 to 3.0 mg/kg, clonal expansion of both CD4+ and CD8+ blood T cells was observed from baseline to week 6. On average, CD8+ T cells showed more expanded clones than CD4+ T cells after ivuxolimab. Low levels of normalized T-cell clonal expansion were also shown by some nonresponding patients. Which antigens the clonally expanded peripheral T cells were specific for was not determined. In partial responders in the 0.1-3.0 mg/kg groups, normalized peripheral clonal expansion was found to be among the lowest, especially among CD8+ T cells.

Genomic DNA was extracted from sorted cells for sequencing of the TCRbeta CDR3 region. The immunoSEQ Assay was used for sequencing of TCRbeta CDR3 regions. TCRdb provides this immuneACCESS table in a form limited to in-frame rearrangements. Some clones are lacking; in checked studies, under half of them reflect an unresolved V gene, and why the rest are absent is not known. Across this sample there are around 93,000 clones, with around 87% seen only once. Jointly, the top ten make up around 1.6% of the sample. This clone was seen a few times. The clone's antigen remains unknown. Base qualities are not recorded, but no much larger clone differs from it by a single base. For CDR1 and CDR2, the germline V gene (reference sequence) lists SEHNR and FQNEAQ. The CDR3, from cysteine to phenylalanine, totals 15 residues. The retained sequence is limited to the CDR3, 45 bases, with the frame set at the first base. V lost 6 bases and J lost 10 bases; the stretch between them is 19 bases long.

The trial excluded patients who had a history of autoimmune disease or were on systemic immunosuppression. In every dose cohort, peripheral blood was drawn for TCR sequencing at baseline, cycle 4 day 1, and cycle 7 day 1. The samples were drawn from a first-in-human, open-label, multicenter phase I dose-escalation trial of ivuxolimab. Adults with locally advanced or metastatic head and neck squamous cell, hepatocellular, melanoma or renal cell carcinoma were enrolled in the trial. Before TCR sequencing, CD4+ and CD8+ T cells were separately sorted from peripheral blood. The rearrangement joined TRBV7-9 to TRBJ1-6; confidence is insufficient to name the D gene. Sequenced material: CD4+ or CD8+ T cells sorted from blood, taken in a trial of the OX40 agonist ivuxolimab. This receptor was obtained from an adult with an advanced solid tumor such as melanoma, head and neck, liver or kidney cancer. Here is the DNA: TGTGCCAGCAGTTTTACTGGGGTGGGAGACTCACCCCTCCACTTT. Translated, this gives CASSFTGVGDSPLHF.